One T cell receptor beta chain is described in this entry. Its antigen is not known. J lost 12 bases, V lost 0 bases, and 20 bases had no gene match. CDR1 LGHNA and CDR2 YNFKEQ come from the germline V gene. CDR3 length: 18 amino acids. Mismatch repair deficiency was confirmed in all patients, by PCR or immunohistochemistry. Libraries were prepared by immunoSEQ multiplex PCR; TCRdb keeps only in-frame clonotypes and omits some of them. The sample lists under 50,000 clones, roughly 83% occurring once. The data are from a study of PD-1 blockade in mismatch repair-deficient tumors. The overall study: All were previously treated, progressing patients with eleven to twelve mismatch repair-deficient cancer types. Study-wide results and caveats: After pembrolizumab, tumor-resident clones rose rapidly, then generally contracted before radiologic responses.

The TCR comes from an adult with mismatch repair-deficient cancer. The genes are TRBV4-2 and TRBJ2-1; 7 bases match TRBD2. The starting material was PBMCs, obtained 38 to 40 weeks after starting pembrolizumab. In nucleotides, the CDR3 is TGTGCCAGCAGCCAAGAGAAATCGGCGGGAGTTATTTGGGAGGGGCAGTTCTTC. It translates to CASSQEKSAGVIWEGQFF.